Presented here are 9 T cell receptor beta chains from one specimen sequenced in a study of shared clonotypes between healthy human individuals. Measured with immunoSEQ multiplex PCR; TCRdb has only the in-frame clones, and not every one. The repertoire holds approximately 720,000 clones, around 90% seen once, with about 24% in the top ten. Terminally differentiated effector memory CD45RA+ cells were left out of the naive CD8 fraction, which was CD45RO-negative and positively selected for CCR7. The sample comprised naive CD8+ T cells sorted from blood. Receptor source: a man aged 30-40 years in good health.

V is TRBV9 and J is TRBJ1-5; D is ambiguous. The CDR3 length is 13 residues. Per the germline V gene, CDR1 is SGDLS and CDR2 is YYNGEE. Trimming removed 0 bases at V and 7 bases at J, with 8 bases between. CDR3 sequence: CASSVGGLQPQHF. The CDR3 coding sequence is TGTGCCAGCAGCGTAGGTGGCTTACAGCCCCAGCATTTT.

The chain joins TRBV25-1 to TRBJ2-5; 10 bases are a match to TRBD2. The V gene end was trimmed by 7 bases and the J gene end by 3 bases; junction bases not matched to a gene: 5. The CDR3 runs 14 residues. The germline V gene encodes CDR1 MGHDK and CDR2 SYGVNS. The DNA of the CDR3 is TGTGCCAGCAACTCTCTAGCGGGAGAAGAGACCCAGTACTTC. Its protein is CASNSLAGEETQYF. Using reference TRBV25-1 and TRBJ2-5 for the parts outside the CDR3, the full variable domain is EADIYQTPRYLVIGTGKKITLECSQTMGHDKMYWYQQDPGMELHLIHYSYGVNSTEKGDLSSESTVSRIRTEHFPLTLESARPSHTSQYLCASNSLAGEETQYFGPGTRLLVL.

The chain combines TRBV9 with TRBJ2-2; no clear D. Germline loops: CDR1 SGDLS, CDR2 YYNGEE. CDR3 length equals 18 residues. Trimming shortened V by 4 bases and J by 0 bases, and 19 bases separated the two germline ends. CDR3 residues: CASSPDEVAIPNTGELFF. The CDR3 DNA reads as TGTGCCAGCAGCCCTGACGAGGTGGCAATCCCGAACACCGGGGAGCTGTTTTTT.

V usage is TRBV29-1 and J usage is TRBJ2-7, with D possibly matching TRBD2 (6 bases). Trimming left V 0 bases short and J 2 bases short, with 14 bases between. CDR3 size: 15 residues. Germline-derived CDR1 and CDR2 are SQVTM and ANQGSEA. The CDR3 nucleotides read TGCAGCGTTGAAGATCCCCGGGGACTTACCTACGAGCAGTACTTC. Encoded protein: CSVEDPRGLTYEQYF.

This rearrangement joins TRBV28 to TRBJ1-5; D is undetermined. Trimming took 7 bases from V and 0 from J, leaving 10 bases between them. The CDR3 is made up of 14 amino acids. Germline V gene data show CDR1 as MDHEN and CDR2 as SYDVKM. In DNA, the CDR3 is TGTGCCAGCACCGTGAGGGCTAGCAATCAGCCCCAGCATTTT. Its protein product is CASTVRASNQPQHF.

V usage is TRBV9 and J usage is TRBJ2-1, with TRBD2 identical over 7 bases. V shed 4 bases and J 0 bases; nucleotides not matched to a gene: 4. The length of the CDR3 is 15 residues. The germline V gene has CDR1 SGDLS and CDR2 YYNGEE. This CDR3 reads CASSLGTTSYNEQFF. The CDR3 nucleotides are TGTGCCAGCAGCCTCGGGACTACCTCCTACAATGAGCAGTTCTTC.

The chain combines TRBV15 with TRBJ2-7; D is possibly TRBD2 (6 bases). The CDR3 covers 13 residues. Germline CDR1 reads LNHNV; CDR2 reads YYDKDF (reference sequence). Trimming took off 2 bases at V and 4 bases at J, with 9 bases between the two ends. CDR3 nucleotide sequence: TGTGCCACCAGCAGATCACGGGGGTACGAGCAGTACTTC. As protein: CATSRSRGYEQYF.

The chain is built from TRBV6-5 and TRBJ2-1; D tentatively reads TRBD1 or TRBD2 (5 bases each). The CDR3 loop spans 15 amino acids. The ends were cut back, 2 bases at V and 2 bases at J, with 10 bases in the middle. Per the germline V gene, CDR1 is MNHEY and CDR2 is SVGAGI. The CDR3 sequence: CASSYRQGAYNEQFF. CDR3 sequence (DNA): TGTGCCAGCAGTTACCGGCAGGGAGCCTACAATGAGCAGTTCTTC.

The chain carries TRBV6-5 and TRBJ2-3, with 7 bases aligning to TRBD1. Losses at the gene ends were 5 bases for V and 5 bases for J; bases not matched to a gene: 1. The CDR3 totals 12 residues. The germline V gene has CDR1 MNHEY and CDR2 SVGAGI. The CDR3 loop is CASSPGGDTQYF. The CDR3 DNA follows: TGTGCCAGCAGTCCAGGGGGAGATACGCAGTATTTT.